A selection of T cell receptor beta chains follows, all from one sample in a study of blood T cell repertoires in COVID-19. This table comes from immunoSEQ multiplex PCR, and its TCRdb copy is limited to in-frame clones, with some not included. Of about 390,000 clones in the sample, about 83% are singletons; the top ten hold roughly a tenth. The sequenced sample was PBMCs or T cells enriched from blood (not recorded which). The receptors stem from a woman aged 50 to 60 who had recovered from COVID-19. Each CDR3 is given with its conserved first and last residue.

TRBV6-5 | CASRGQGGGNTIYF
TRBV19 | CASSIGGTQETQYF
TRBV7-2 | CASSLGGANSYEQYF
TRBV4-1 | CASSQDSLGHQPQHF
TRBV5-5 | CASSIFTGASYEQYF
TRBV6-5 | CASSRGINEQYF
TRBV1 | CTSRPYRGPWLTDTQYF
TRBV29-1 | CSVGTVLNTEAFF
TRBV30 | CACPHGQENYGYTF
TRBV4-2 | CASSQVAAGPSSYNSPLHF
TRBV6-5 | CASSPTVNYGYTF
TRBV25-1 | CASSESYYGYTF
TRBV18 | CASSPSVGQVANTIYF
TRBV6-5 | CASSYGQGSAGELFF
TRBV28 | CASSRPGHYYGYTF
TRBV9 | CASSGKQGTEAFF
TRBV19 | CASSLQSSSGNTIYF
TRBV4-1 | CASSQESRGASLTDTQYF
TRBV29-1 | CSVASRQSAGYTF
TRBV19 | CASSLLGSGGGSAFF
TRBV6-5 | CASTAGSGNTIYF
TRBV7-9 | CASSYSVVPSGNTIYF
TRBV4-3 | CASSQEAGFTDSPLHF
TRBV6-5 | CASKLGGNTEAFF
TRBV27 | CASTGGSSYNSPLHF
TRBV3-1/TRBV3-2 | CASSPQGKPNYGYTF
TRBV19 | CASNPKTGQETQYF
TRBV7-2 | CASSSRGSGGPYSYEQYF
TRBV4-3 | CASSQELGRYYEQYF
TRBV7-9 | CASSPRGMVGEKLFF
TRBV2 | CASSDGGAYEQYF
TRBV2 | CASSEGGGGVTGELFF
TRBV7-9 | CASSTTVNEKLFF
TRBV7-9 | CASSLDASATRNTEAFF
TRBV30 | CAWSARGSYSYNSPLHF
TRBV7-6 | CASSLTVRAYNEQFF
TRBV4-1 | CASSQAGAPGDEQFF
TRBV5-1 | CASSLQGPVGYTF
TRBV24-1 | CATSDFQKTPNEQFF
TRBV27 | CASSLLDRSYEQYF
TRBV25-1 | CASSGHTGSYGYTF
TRBV30 | CAWSVRINGTAFYGYTF
TRBV7-2 | CASSFTSGGEQFF